The present TCR beta chain was sequenced within a study of OX40 agonist ivuxolimab in advanced cancers. For the study at large: Patients were 65% to 85% male with ages about 23 to 80, mean approximately 62. Participants could have had prior anti-PD-1, anti-PD-L1 or anti-CTLA-4 therapy, and around 43% had some.

Sequencing was performed with immunoSEQ multiplex PCR; in TCRdb, only in-frame clones are kept and a portion is missing. The sample includes about 64,000 clones, about 80% of them seen just once. Any history of autoimmune disease or systemic immunosuppression disqualified patients. This CDR3 spans 11 amino acids. The germline CDR1 and CDR2 sequences are SQVTM and ANQGSEA. Trimming took off 7 bases at V and 4 bases at J, with 11 bases between the two ends. This chain joins TRBV29-1 and TRBJ2-7; the D gene could be TRBD1 or TRBD2 (5 bases each). The sample here was CD4+ or CD8+ T cells sorted from blood, taken in a trial of the OX40 agonist ivuxolimab. The receptor was isolated from an adult with an advanced solid tumor such as melanoma, head and neck, liver or kidney cancer. The CDR3 region has the DNA TGCAGCGCCGGCGAGGGGTACGAGCAGTACTTC. Amino acids: CSAGEGYEQYF.